This entry lists 22 T cell receptor beta chains sequenced from one sample in a study of technical replicates of blood from a few donors. Profiling relied on immunoSEQ multiplex PCR, and the TCRdb table lists in-frame clones only, not all of them. Altogether 68,000 or so clones are present, 95% to 97% being singletons, with the ten largest covering 0.25% to 0.3%. Sequences were obtained from T cells isolated from PBMCs. The source is a human donor in good health.

The chain uses TRBV6-5 and TRBJ1-2; maybe TRBD1 (6 bases). V lost 5 bases to trimming and J lost 3 bases, with 16 bases between them. Germline CDR1 and CDR2: MNHEY and SVGAGI. This CDR3 has 15 amino acids. CDR3 in DNA: TGTGCCAGCAGTGTAGGGGGGGCTTGGGACTATGGCTACACCTTC. It codes for CASSVGGAWDYGYTF.

This CDR3 is CASSPPGQLSGNTIYF. CDR3 DNA: TGTGCCAGCTCACCACCGGGACAGCTCTCTGGAAACACCATATATTTT. The chain joins TRBV18 to TRBJ1-3, with 7 bases fitting TRBD1. Germline V gene sequence: CDR1 KGHSH, CDR2 LQKENI. V lost 0 bases to trimming and J lost 0 bases; unmatched junction nucleotides: 2. The CDR3 is 16 residues long.

V gene TRBV11-3 combines with J gene TRBJ2-7; weak D call: TRBD1 (6 bases). V lost 1 base and J lost 0, with 19 bases in between. The CDR3 runs 18 residues. Germline assignment: CDR1 SGHNT and CDR2 YENEEA. CDR3 amino acids: CASSLGTARGGASYEQYF. The CDR3 DNA follows: TGTGCCAGCAGCTTAGGCACCGCTCGAGGGGGAGCCTCCTACGAGCAGTACTTC.

This clone showed up just once. V usage is TRBV18 and J usage is TRBJ2-6, with TRBD1 matching over 8 bases. This CDR3 comprises 13 residues. J was trimmed by 12 bases and V by 0 bases; bases with no gene match: 1. Germline CDR1 reads KGHSH; CDR2 reads LQKENI. The CDR3 DNA reads as TGTGCCAGCTCACCACCCGGACAGGGCGTCCTGACTTTC. It codes for CASSPPGQGVLTF.

The CDR3 region is CASSLQGETDTQYF. The CDR3 DNA sequence: TGTGCCAGCAGCCTACAGGGGGAAACAGATACGCAGTATTTT. The chain carries TRBV11-3 and TRBJ2-3, with 8 positions matching TRBD1. This CDR3 has 14 amino acids. V lost 5 bases to trimming and J lost 3 bases; unmatched junction nucleotides: 4. Germline CDR1 reads SGHNT; CDR2 reads YENEEA. The whole variable domain, filled in from reference TRBV11-3 and TRBJ2-3, reads EAGVVQSPRYKIIEKKQPVAFWCNPISGHNTLYWYLQNLGQGPELLIRYENEEAVDDSQLPKDRFSAERLKGVDSTLKIQPAELGDSAVYLCASSLQGETDTQYFGPGTRLTVL.

The V and J genes are TRBV11-2 and TRBJ2-1; D may be TRBD2 (6 bases). Germline lookup yields CDR1 SGHAT and CDR2 FQNNGV. The CDR3 consists of 15 residues. Deletions cut 4 bases from V and 4 bases from J, with 14 bases between. CDR3 coding DNA: TGTGCCAGCAGCTCCAGGTCAAGCGGGTACAATGAGCAGTTCTTC. It yields the protein CASSSRSSGYNEQFF.

This rearrangement joins TRBV5-4 to TRBJ1-2; the D gene is possibly TRBD1 (5 bases). CDR3 length equals 15 residues. Germline assignment: CDR1 SGHNT and CDR2 YYREEE (reference sequence). Trimming took 4 bases from V and 0 from J, leaving 13 bases between them. DNA of the CDR3: TGTGCCAGCAGCAGTGAGACAGAGCCTAACTATGGCTACACCTTC. Protein: CASSSETEPNYGYTF.

The J gene is TRBJ2-7, the V gene TRBV6-5, with D possibly matching TRBD1 (5 bases). With 4 bases removed from V and 6 bases from J, the gap between germline ends came to 7 bases. This CDR3 has 11 amino acids. Germline CDR1 is MNHEY and CDR2 is SVGAGI. This CDR3 reads CASSLGVEQYF. The CDR3 DNA reads as TGTGCCAGCAGTTTAGGGGTCGAGCAGTACTTC.

The rearrangement joins TRBV19 to TRBJ2-7; D perhaps matches TRBD2 (6 bases). CDR1 and CDR2 (germline): LNHDA, SQIVND (reference sequence). With 10 bases removed from V and 0 bases from J, the gap between germline ends came to 19 bases. The CDR3 length is 15 residues. The CDR3 loop reads CATTLSGFNSYEQYF. Written as DNA, the CDR3 is TGTGCCACAACCCTCAGCGGGTTCAACTCCTACGAGCAGTACTTC.

Only a few counts were recorded for this clone. The V and J genes are TRBV27 and TRBJ2-1; weak D call: TRBD1 (6 bases). CDR1 and CDR2 from the germline V gene are MNHEY and SMNVEV (reference sequence). The CDR3 has 18 amino acids. V lost 3 bases and J lost 0, with 18 bases in between. For the CDR3, the DNA is TGTGCCAGCAGTTTGACAGGTAGTGGCCTAAACTCCTACAATGAGCAGTTCTTC. As protein: CASSLTGSGLNSYNEQFF.

The J gene is TRBJ2-7, the V gene TRBV5-1; D call uncertain. The germline gives CDR1 SGHRS, CDR2 YFSETQ. The CDR3 has 12 residues. V shed 0 bases and J shed 5 bases, with 6 bases lying between them. The CDR3 DNA is TGCGCCAGCAGCTTGGAACGGGACGAGCAGTACTTC. Protein product: CASSLERDEQYF.

The rearrangement uses TRBV6-5 and TRBJ2-7; perhaps TRBD2 as D (7 bases). V lost 2 bases, J lost 3 bases, and 11 bases lay in between. The CDR3 covers 14 residues. Germline V CDR1 and CDR2: MNHEY, SVGAGI. The chain's CDR3 is CASSYTGRGYEQYF. CDR3 DNA sequence: TGTGCCAGCAGTTACACAGGGAGGGGCTACGAGCAGTACTTC.

The chain combines TRBV19 with TRBJ1-1, with a weak D call TRBD1 (6 bases). CDR1 and CDR2 (germline): LNHDA, SQIVND (reference sequence). The CDR3 spans 16 residues. V gave up 4 bases and J gave up 5 bases, with 20 bases separating them. The CDR3 reads CASSSGREQGTTEAFF. CDR3 DNA: TGTGCCAGTAGTAGTGGTCGAGAACAGGGTACTACTGAAGCTTTCTTT.

This clone occurred once. This sequence joins TRBV13 and TRBJ2-3, with D unclear. V was shortened by 5 bases and J by 0 bases, with 3 bases between the two germline ends. The germline gives CDR1 PRHDT, CDR2 FYEKMQ (reference sequence). The CDR3 totals 12 residues. In DNA form, the CDR3 reads TGTGCCAGCAGCCCGAGCACAGATACGCAGTATTTT. This codes for CASSPSTDTQYF.

The V call is TRBV5-6, the J call TRBJ2-7; the D is unclear. The CDR3 consists of 13 residues. Germline loops: CDR1 SGHDT, CDR2 YYEEEE. The ends were cut back, 1 base at V and 2 bases at J, with 7 bases in the middle. DNA of the CDR3: TGTGCCAGCAGCTTGTGGAGTCCCTACGAGCAGTACTTC. It yields the protein CASSLWSPYEQYF.

The J gene is TRBJ2-7, the V gene TRBV4-3; D might be TRBD1 (5 bases). V lost 1 base and J lost 3, with 16 bases in between. CDR3 length equals 16 residues. Germline CDR1 reads LGHNA; CDR2 reads YSLEER. The CDR3 here is CASSQAHRFLLYEQYF. The CDR3 DNA reads TGCGCCAGCAGCCAAGCCCACAGGTTTCTACTCTACGAGCAGTACTTC.

This clone was observed once. The CDR3, as DNA: TGTGCCATCCAGGGGCAGGGTACCTCCTACGAGCAGTACTTC. Translation gives CAIQGQGTSYEQYF. This chain connects TRBV2 to TRBJ2-7; possibly TRBD1 for D (6 bases). V lost 10 bases to trimming and J lost 0 bases, with 16 bases between them. Germline CDR1 reads SNHLY; CDR2 reads FYNNEI. The length of the CDR3 is 14 residues.

V usage is TRBV9 and J usage is TRBJ2-2; a weak D match, TRBD1 (6 bases). V lost 0 bases and J 6 bases, leaving 12 bases between the germline ends. Germline CDR1 reads SGDLS; CDR2 reads YYNGEE. The CDR3 totals 15 residues. Here the CDR3 reads CASSVAGQGSGELFF. CDR3 sequence (DNA): TGTGCCAGCAGCGTAGCTGGGCAGGGGTCCGGGGAGCTGTTTTTT.

Only one count was recorded for this clone. The CDR3 region is CASSLVPGEGNTIYF. In DNA form, the CDR3 reads TGTGCCAGCAGCTTGGTGCCAGGGGAAGGAAACACCATATATTTT. V and J are TRBV5-4 and TRBJ1-3, with TRBD1 as a possible D gene (6 bases). The CDR3 has 15 residues. V was clipped by 0 bases and J by 4 bases, with 11 bases between them. Germline V gene data show CDR1 as SGHNT and CDR2 as YYREEE (reference sequence). The entire variable domain, with the rest obtained from reference TRBV5-4 and TRBJ1-3, is as follows: ETGVTQSPTHLIKTRGQQVTLRCSSQSGHNTVSWYQQALGQGPQFIFQYYREEENGRGNFPPRFSGLQFPNYSSELNVNALELDDSALYLCASSLVPGEGNTIYFGEGSWLTVV.

The chain carries TRBV7-9 and TRBJ2-7, with TRBD1 matching 7 bases. Looked up from germline, CDR1 is SEHNR and CDR2 is FQNEAQ (reference sequence). The CDR3 runs 12 residues. Losses at the gene ends were 2 bases for V and 7 bases for J; bases not matched to a gene: 2. CDR3 residues: CASSLWDSEQYF. DNA for the CDR3: TGTGCCAGCAGCTTATGGGACAGTGAGCAGTACTTC.

The chain links TRBV9 to TRBJ2-2; 7 bases agree with TRBD1. J gave up 3 bases and V 3 bases, and 8 bases lay outside the gene matches. Germline V gives CDR1 SGDLS, CDR2 YYNGEE. This CDR3 has 16 residues. The CDR3 region is CASSAAWDSYTGELFF. As DNA, the CDR3 is TGTGCCAGCAGCGCAGCCTGGGACAGTTACACCGGGGAGCTGTTTTTT. The full variable domain, in which reference TRBV9 and TRBJ2-2 provide the parts outside the CDR3, is DSGVTQTPKHLITATGQRVTLRCSPRSGDLSVYWYQQSLDQGLQFLIQYYNGEERAKGNILERFSAQQFPDLHSELNLSSLELGDSALYFCASSAAWDSYTGELFFGEGSRLTVL.

V is TRBV6-1 and J is TRBJ2-3; D perhaps matches TRBD2 (6 bases). With 0 bases removed from V and 2 bases from J, the gap between germline ends came to 12 bases. Per the germline V gene, CDR1 is MNHNS and CDR2 is SASEGT. The CDR3 runs 16 residues. The CDR3 loop is CASSEAGSRTTDTQYF. The CDR3 DNA sequence: TGTGCCAGCAGTGAAGCCGGGAGCAGGACCACAGATACGCAGTATTTT.